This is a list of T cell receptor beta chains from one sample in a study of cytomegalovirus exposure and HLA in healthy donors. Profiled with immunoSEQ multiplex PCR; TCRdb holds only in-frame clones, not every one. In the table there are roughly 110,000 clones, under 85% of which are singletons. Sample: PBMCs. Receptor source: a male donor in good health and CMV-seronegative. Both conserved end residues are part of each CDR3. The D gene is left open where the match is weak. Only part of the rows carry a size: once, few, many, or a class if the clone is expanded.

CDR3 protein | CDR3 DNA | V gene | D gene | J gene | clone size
CASSIAAGHPLF | TGTGCCAGTAGTATTGCAGCGGGACACCCTCTCTTC | TRBV19 | - | TRBJ2-1 | -
CATRDSSYEQYF | TGTGCCACCCGGGACAGCTCCTACGAGCAGTACTTC | TRBV28 | TRBD1 | TRBJ2-7 | once
CASSLGQSGYTF | TGTGCCAGCAGCCTCGGACAGTCTGGCTACACCTTC | TRBV7-9 | - | TRBJ1-2 | -
CASSAGQGGGYTF | TGTGCCAGCAGCGCGGGACAGGGAGGCGGCTACACCTTC | TRBV7-9 | TRBD1 | TRBJ1-2 | -
CASSEALDSYYEQYF | TGTGCCAGCAGTGAAGCGTTAGACTCGTACTACGAGCAGTACTTC | TRBV2 | - | TRBJ2-7 | -
CASSSPDRAPYEQYF | TGTGCCAGCAGCTCCCCGGACAGGGCCCCCTACGAGCAGTACTTC | TRBV5-6 | TRBD1 | TRBJ2-7 | -
CASSLAGLDFYNEQFF | TGTGCCAGCAGTTTGGCGGGACTCGACTTTTACAATGAGCAGTTCTTC | TRBV7-9 | - | TRBJ2-1 | few
CASSTRQGIRRLYEQYF | TGTGCCAGTAGTACCCGACAGGGTATTCGGAGGTTGTACGAGCAGTACTTC | TRBV19 | TRBD1 | TRBJ2-7 | -
CASSLVDRSSYEQYF | TGTGCCAGCAGCTTGGTGGACAGGAGCTCCTACGAGCAGTACTTC | TRBV5-6 | TRBD1 | TRBJ2-7 | few
CASSKTPQYF | TGTGCCAGCAGCAAGACTCCCCAGTACTTC | TRBV21-1 | - | TRBJ2-5 | -
CASSSSHGDYGYTF | TGTGCCAGCAGCTCCTCCCACGGAGACTATGGCTACACCTTC | TRBV9 | - | TRBJ1-2 | -
CASSFGTGSRTQYF | TGTGCCAGCAGCTTTGGGACAGGGTCCCGTACGCAGTATTTT | TRBV7-6 | TRBD1 | TRBJ2-3 | -
CASSLDPGGETQYF | TGCGCCAGCAGCTTGGATCCGGGGGGGGAGACCCAGTACTTC | TRBV5-1 | TRBD2 | TRBJ2-5 | -
CATSPDREGQPQHF | TGTGCCACCAGCCCGGACAGGGAGGGCCAGCCCCAGCATTTT | TRBV15 | TRBD1 | TRBJ1-5 | -
CATSANTGTGSYEQYF | TGTGCCACCAGCGCAAACACCGGGACAGGTTCCTACGAGCAGTACTTC | TRBV15 | TRBD1 | TRBJ2-7 | -
CASSPEGPSGANVLTF | TGCGCCAGCAGCCCGGAGGGACCTTCCGGGGCCAACGTCCTGACTTTC | TRBV5-1 | - | TRBJ2-6 | -
CASSTLAGRVDEQFF | TGTGCCAGCAGCACCTTAGCGGGGAGGGTCGATGAGCAGTTCTTC | TRBV9 | TRBD2 | TRBJ2-1 | -
CASRQGDTDTQYF | TGCGCCAGCAGACAGGGGGACACAGATACGCAGTATTTT | TRBV5-1 | TRBD1 | TRBJ2-3 | -
CASSLYFDRDNEQFF | TGTGCCAGCAGTTTATACTTTGACAGGGACAATGAGCAGTTCTTC | TRBV28 | TRBD1 | TRBJ2-1 | -
CAIRPTGPTIEETQYF | TGTGCCATCAGACCCACAGGCCCCACGATTGAGGAGACCCAGTACTTC | TRBV10-3 | - | TRBJ2-5 | once
CASSKGGTQYADTQYF | TGTGCCAGCAGCAAGGGGGGGACTCAATATGCAGATACGCAGTATTTT | TRBV9 | - | TRBJ2-3 | -
CSVETGAVSYEQYF | TGCAGCGTTGAGACGGGTGCTGTCTCCTACGAGCAGTACTTC | TRBV29-1 | - | TRBJ2-7 | -
CASSSVGRAFF | TGTGCCAGCAGCTCAGTCGGGAGAGCTTTCTTT | TRBV7-8 | - | TRBJ1-1 | -
CASSYTHHTDTQYF | TGTGCCAGCAGTTATACTCACCACACAGATACGCAGTATTTT | TRBV7-2 | - | TRBJ2-3 | few
CASRAPGTGTYEQYF | TGTGCCAGCAGGGCCCCCGGGACAGGGACCTACGAGCAGTACTTC | TRBV2 | TRBD1 | TRBJ2-7 | once
CASSPPDFNEQFF | TGTGCCAGCAGTCCACCAGATTTCAATGAGCAGTTCTTC | TRBV13 | - | TRBJ2-1 | -
CASSQDLFAEAFF | TGTGCCAGCAGCCAAGACTTATTTGCTGAAGCTTTCTTT | TRBV14 | - | TRBJ1-1 | -
CASSVDREAEQYF | TGTGCCAGCAGCGTAGACAGGGAGGCCGAGCAGTACTTC | TRBV7-3 | - | TRBJ2-7 | -
CASSPERPQHF | TGTGCCAGCAGTCCCGAGCGACCCCAGCATTTT | TRBV6-5 | - | TRBJ1-5 | -
CASSLDRGTDTQYF | TGCGCCAGCAGCTTGGACAGGGGCACAGATACGCAGTATTTT | TRBV5-1 | - | TRBJ2-3 | -
CASSYRGRTEAFF | TGTGCCAGTAGTTACAGGGGTCGCACTGAAGCTTTCTTT | TRBV19 | TRBD1 | TRBJ1-1 | -
CSVPGTGVTEAFF | TGCAGCGTCCCCGGGACAGGGGTCACTGAAGCTTTCTTT | TRBV29-1 | TRBD1 | TRBJ1-1 | -